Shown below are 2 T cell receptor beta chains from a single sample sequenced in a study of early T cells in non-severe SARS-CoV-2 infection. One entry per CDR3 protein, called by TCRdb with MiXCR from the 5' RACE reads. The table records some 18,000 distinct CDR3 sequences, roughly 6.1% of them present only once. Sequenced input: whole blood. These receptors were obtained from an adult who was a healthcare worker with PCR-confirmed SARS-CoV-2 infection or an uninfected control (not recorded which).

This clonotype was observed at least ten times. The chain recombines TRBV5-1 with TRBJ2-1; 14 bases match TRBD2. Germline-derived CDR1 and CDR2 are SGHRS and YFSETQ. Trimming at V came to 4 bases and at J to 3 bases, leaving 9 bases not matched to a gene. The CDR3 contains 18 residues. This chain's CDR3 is CASSAARLAGGYYNEQFF. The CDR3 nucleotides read TGCGCCAGCAGCGCGGCACGACTAGCGGGAGGGTACTACAATGAGCAGTTCTTC.

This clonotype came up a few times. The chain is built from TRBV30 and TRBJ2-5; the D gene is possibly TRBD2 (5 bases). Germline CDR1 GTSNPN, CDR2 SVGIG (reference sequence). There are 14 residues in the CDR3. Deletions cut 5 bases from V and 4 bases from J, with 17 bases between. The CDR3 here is CAWDPPVGRETQYF. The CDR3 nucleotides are TGTGCCTGGGACCCCCCCGTTGGGAGAGAGACCCAGTACTTC.